These 20 T cell receptor beta chains came from one sample sequenced in a study of shared clonotypes between healthy human individuals. Here immunoSEQ multiplex PCR was the method, and the copy in TCRdb shows in-frame clones only, minus some. The data contain around 500,000 clones, around 79% of them singletons. Sequencing was performed on PBMCs. The source of these receptors is a middle-aged woman in good health. Some clones in this sample may be carry-over from other donors' samples.

This chain links TRBV10-2 with TRBJ2-2; D gene unclear. The V gene's germline CDR1 is WSHSY and CDR2 SAAADI. Trimming shortened V by 3 bases and J by 0 bases, and 8 bases separated the two germline ends. The CDR3 length is 15 residues. The DNA of the CDR3 is TGCGCCAGCAGTGAATGGCGGACGAACACCGGGGAGCTGTTTTTT. The encoded protein is CASSEWRTNTGELFF.

V gene TRBV4-2 combines with J gene TRBJ1-1; D unclear. Germline assignment: CDR1 LGHNA and CDR2 YNFKEQ. The CDR3 consists of 14 residues. The V end lost 2 bases, the J end lost 3 bases, and 10 bases lay between the germline ends. The CDR3: CASSQNPGDTEAFF. The CDR3 region has the DNA TGTGCCAGCAGCCAAAATCCCGGCGACACTGAAGCTTTCTTT.

The chain uses TRBV27 and TRBJ2-7; the D gene is possibly TRBD2 (6 bases). This CDR3 region has 13 residues. Germline CDR1 reads MNHEY; CDR2 reads SMNVEV (reference sequence). V lost 5 bases and J 3 bases, leaving 11 bases between the germline ends. The CDR3 bases are TGTGCCAGCAGTACGAGGGACTTCTACGAGCAGTACTTC. Translating it yields CASSTRDFYEQYF.

The V gene is TRBV18, the J gene TRBJ2-3, with TRBD2 identical over 12 bases. CDR3 length: 16 residues. The germline V gene encodes CDR1 KGHSH and CDR2 LQKENI. The J segment lost 5 bases and the V segment lost 3 bases, leaving 6 bases of the junction unmatched. The CDR3 bases are TGTGCCAGCTCACCCCTAGCGGGAGGGCCAGAAGATACGCAGTATTTT. It yields the protein CASSPLAGGPEDTQYF.

This chain connects TRBV29-1 to TRBJ2-1, with TRBD2 matching 11 bases. With V trimmed by 3 bases and J by 6 bases, 10 bases remained unmatched. This CDR3 is built from 16 residues. Germline CDR1 SQVTM, CDR2 ANQGSEA. The CDR3 loop reads CSVDPDLAGGSNEQFF. The CDR3 bases are TGCAGCGTTGACCCGGATCTAGCGGGAGGCTCCAATGAGCAGTTCTTC.

The CDR3 is CAISAGTSGRVGFF. CDR3 nucleotides: TGTGCCATCAGCGCCGGGACTAGCGGGAGGGTTGGGTTCTTC. V is TRBV10-3 and J is TRBJ2-1; 16 nucleotides align to TRBD2. Per the germline V gene, CDR1 is ENHRY and CDR2 is SYGVKD. The CDR3 spans 14 residues. Trimming took 6 bases from V and 15 from J; bases not matched to a gene: 8.

The rearrangement uses TRBV19 and TRBJ2-1, with TRBD1 matching 7 bases. Germline loops: CDR1 LNHDA, CDR2 SQIVND (reference sequence). V lost 3 bases and J lost 0; bases outside the gene matches: 2. The CDR3 is made up of 15 amino acids. The CDR3 DNA is TGTGCCAGTAGTATCTCAGGGGGCTCCTACAATGAGCAGTTCTTC. As protein: CASSISGGSYNEQFF.

The genes are TRBV18 and TRBJ1-5; weak D call: TRBD1 (6 bases). Trimming pared 3 bases from V and 10 bases from J, leaving 25 bases between. Germline V gives CDR1 KGHSH, CDR2 LQKENI. The CDR3 has 17 residues. CDR3 in amino acids: CASSPSSIGGSPYPQHF. CDR3 in DNA: TGTGCCAGCTCACCCAGCTCTATAGGGGGGTCCCCGTATCCCCAGCATTTT. The full variable domain, its missing parts supplied by reference TRBV18 and TRBJ1-5, is NAGVMQNPRHLVRRRGQEARLRCSPMKGHSHVYWYRQLPEEGLKFMVYLQKENIIDESGMPKERFSAEFPKEGPSILRIQQVVRGDSAAYFCASSPSSIGGSPYPQHFGDGTRLSIL.

There are a few counts of this clone. The rearrangement links TRBV28 to TRBJ1-2; 7 bases map to TRBD1. The CDR3 consists of 13 residues. Germline CDR1 reads MDHEN; CDR2 reads SYDVKM. V lost 6 bases to trimming and J lost 8 bases; unmatched junction nucleotides: 9. The CDR3 protein is CASRAGTDYGYTF. CDR3 nucleotide sequence: TGTGCCAGCAGGGCCGGGACAGATTACGGCTACACCTTC.

The chain has TRBV10-3 and TRBJ1-6; possible D gene TRBD1, 5 bases. There are 13 residues in the CDR3. CDR1 ENHRY and CDR2 SYGVKD come from the germline V gene. The ends were cut back, 5 bases at V and 6 bases at J, with 8 bases in the middle. As DNA, the CDR3 is TGTGCCATCAGTCCCCAGGGTAATTCACCCCTCCACTTT. It codes for CAISPQGNSPLHF.

Ten or more counts support this clone. The junction differs from germline at one of its ends, possibly a read error. DNA of the CDR3: TGTGCCAGCAGCCAAGGAAAAAAGACTTGGCCCATGTTC. This codes for CASSQGKKTWPMF. The gene calls are TRBV4-2 and TRBJ2-4; D remains ambiguous. The CDR3 has 13 amino acids. The germline V gene has CDR1 LGHNA and CDR2 YNFKEQ.

This clone was detected only a few times. The chain employs TRBV7-9 and TRBJ2-2; 8 positions match TRBD1. The V segment lost 5 bases and the J segment 6 bases; nucleotides outside the gene matches: 8. The CDR3 has 15 amino acids. Germline CDR1 is SEHNR and CDR2 is FQNEAQ (reference sequence). The DNA for the CDR3 is TGTGCCAGCAGCGGCCCAGGGGGCTTACCCGGGGAGCTGTTTTTT. This translates into CASSGPGGLPGELFF.

The genes are TRBV6-6 and TRBJ2-3; 11 nucleotides line up with TRBD2. The germline V gene encodes CDR1 MNHNY and CDR2 SVGAGI (reference sequence). Germline trimming cut 5 bases from V and 3 bases from J; bases unmatched to any gene: 1. The CDR3 runs 14 residues. The CDR3 DNA reads as TGTGCCAGCAGTACTAGCGGGAGTACAGATACGCAGTATTTT. It yields the protein CASSTSGSTDTQYF.

This clone was detected a few times. The rearrangement links TRBV18 to TRBJ1-5; 7 bases agree with TRBD1. This CDR3 spans 13 amino acids. Germline lookup yields CDR1 KGHSH and CDR2 LQKENI. J gave up 5 bases and V 6 bases, and 4 bases lay outside the gene matches. The CDR3 coding sequence is TGTGCCAGCTCTCAGGGGGGAGATCAGCCCCAGCATTTT. This encodes CASSQGGDQPQHF. The whole variable domain, remainder taken from reference TRBV18 and TRBJ1-5, is NAGVMQNPRHLVRRRGQEARLRCSPMKGHSHVYWYRQLPEEGLKFMVYLQKENIIDESGMPKERFSAEFPKEGPSILRIQQVVRGDSAAYFCASSQGGDQPQHFGDGTRLSIL.

The J gene is TRBJ2-3, the V gene TRBV5-1; tentative D call: TRBD2 (6 bases). V lost 0 bases to trimming and J lost 3 bases, with 11 bases between them. Germline V gene sequence: CDR1 SGHRS, CDR2 YFSETQ. CDR3 length equals 15 residues. CDR3 residues: CASSLAVGGTDTQYF. In DNA, the CDR3 is TGCGCCAGCAGCTTGGCCGTGGGAGGAACAGATACGCAGTATTTT.

The V gene is TRBV5-1, the J gene TRBJ1-1; 10 nucleotides line up with TRBD1. The germline V gene has CDR1 SGHRS and CDR2 YFSETQ. The CDR3 spans 14 residues. Trimming cost V 4 bases and J 11 bases; bases outside gene matches: 11. The chain's CDR3 is CASSLGDRGFEAFF. The CDR3 coding sequence is TGCGCCAGCAGCCTTGGGGACAGGGGTTTTGAGGCTTTCTTT.

The chain employs TRBV28 and TRBJ2-7; D gene ambiguous. V lost 10 bases and J lost 4, with 11 bases in between. This CDR3 is 11 amino acids long. Looked up from germline, CDR1 is MDHEN and CDR2 is SYDVKM. The CDR3 sequence: CATHRVYEQYF. The DNA for the CDR3 is TGTGCCACCCACCGGGTTTACGAGCAGTACTTC.

Comment on this clone: Distinct nucleotide sequences in the sample also encode this CDR3. The gene calls are TRBV29-1 and TRBJ2-5, with TRBD1 matching over 10 bases. After removal of 4 bases from V and 2 bases from J, the junction contained 1 base not matched to a gene. Germline assignment: CDR1 SQVTM and CDR2 ANQGSEA. The CDR3 covers 13 residues. This CDR3 is CSVGTGGQETQYF. The CDR3 nucleotides read TGCAGCGTTGGGACAGGGGGACAAGAGACCCAGTACTTC.

The chain couples TRBV28 to TRBJ2-3, with TRBD1 matching over 9 bases. CDR3 length: 15 amino acids. Germline trimming cut 5 bases from V and 3 bases from J; bases unmatched to any gene: 6. From germline, CDR1 is MDHEN and CDR2 SYDVKM. CDR3 nucleotides: TGTGCCAGCAGTACAACAGGACAGGGGACAGATACGCAGTATTTT. Protein: CASSTTGQGTDTQYF.

As to this clone: At the DNA level, this CDR3 is encoded by other sequences in the same sample as well. CDR3 region: CASSVGWDGEQYF. CDR3 nucleotide sequence: TGTGCCAGCAGCGTAGGTTGGGATGGCGAGCAGTACTTC. The chain carries TRBV9 and TRBJ2-7; D unresolved. CDR1 and CDR2 from the germline V gene are SGDLS and YYNGEE. With 0 bases removed from V and 6 bases from J, the gap between germline ends came to 10 bases. The CDR3 runs to 13 residues.